A single sample gave rise to the 25 T cell receptor beta chains below, sequenced in a study of blood T cells in healthy people across ages. A second about 6 to 11 cycle PCR used barcoded and J-beta primers. MiXCR, applied by TCRdb to the 5' RACE reads, yields one record per CDR3 protein. The sample holds 450,000 to 700,000 distinct CDR3 sequences; 25% to 30% are singletons and the top ten take less than 20%. Sequencing was performed on blood. Receptors originate from a woman in her seventies in good health.

V and J are TRBV18 and TRBJ2-5; 8 bases are shared with TRBD2. The DNA end is a closer match to TRBJ2-7, so the J assignment may be wrong. Germline CDR1 is KGHSH and CDR2 is LQKENI. The CDR3 is made up of 14 amino acids. The CDR3 DNA sequence: TGTGCCAGCTCACCTTCGCGGGGGGTCAACGAGCAGTACTTC. Its protein product is CASSPSRGVNEQYF.

This clonotype showed up just once. The V and J genes are TRBV20-1 and TRBJ2-5, with D tentatively TRBD1 or TRBD2 (6 bases each). This CDR3 comprises 14 residues. The germline V gene encodes CDR1 DFQATT and CDR2 SNEGSKA (reference sequence). Trimming stripped 0 bases from V and 4 bases from J, with 12 bases between. As DNA, the CDR3 is TGCAGTGCTAGAGATTTTGGAGGGGGAGAGACCCAGTACTTC. Translated, it gives CSARDFGGGETQYF.

This clonotype has only a few counts. The chain uses TRBV5-6 and TRBJ2-1; D gene uncertain. V dropped 3 bases and J dropped 8 bases, with 6 bases sitting between them. CDR1 SGHDT and CDR2 YYEEEE come from the germline V gene. The CDR3 contains 11 residues. The DNA of the CDR3 is TGTGCCAGCAGCTCTGCCTATGAGCAGTTCTTC. Protein sequence: CASSSAYEQFF.

This chain uses TRBV6-5 with TRBJ2-5; D gene ambiguous. This CDR3 region has 15 residues. The germline V gene has CDR1 MNHEY and CDR2 SVGAGI. The germline V and J ends were trimmed by 0 bases and 4 bases, with 12 bases remaining between them. CDR3 sequence: CASSYSITRGETQYF. The CDR3 nucleotides are TGTGCCAGCAGTTACTCGATCACGCGTGGAGAGACCCAGTACTTC.

This clonotype was observed a handful of times. With a much larger clone just one base away, this may be a read error. The CDR3 loop reads CASSQDNALGTQCF. CDR3 nucleotides: TGTGCCAGCAGCCAAGATAATGCACTGGGGACCCAGTGCTTC. The J gene is TRBJ2-5, the V gene TRBV4-2; D assignment may be TRBD1 or TRBD2 (5 bases each). Germline CDR1 and CDR2: LGHNA and YNFKEQ. There are 14 residues in the CDR3.

The chain links TRBV5-6 to TRBJ1-3, with D hard to call. This CDR3 has 17 residues. The germline V gene encodes CDR1 SGHDT and CDR2 YYEEEE. The V end was cut by 0 bases, the J end by 0 bases, with 13 bases between. The CDR3: CASSLGPGPTSGNTIYF. The CDR3 DNA follows: TGTGCCAGCAGCTTGGGGCCCGGACCGACCTCTGGAAACACCATATATTTT.

The genes are TRBV29-1 and TRBJ1-2; perhaps TRBD1 as D (5 bases). The germline CDR1 and CDR2 sequences are SQVTM and ANQGSEA. Trimming shortened V by 6 bases and J by 13 bases, and 21 bases separated the two germline ends. This CDR3 comprises 12 residues. The DNA for the CDR3 is TGCAGCGTAGCCCCGATTCAGGGTACAATCACCTTC. Its protein product is CSVAPIQGTITF.

This clonotype was counted a few times. This sequence joins TRBV2 and TRBJ2-1; tentatively, D is TRBD2 (5 bases). The V end was cut by 10 bases, the J end by 6 bases, with 13 bases between. Germline V gives CDR1 SNHLY, CDR2 FYNNEI. The CDR3 spans 12 residues. This CDR3 is CAMRGYRNEQFF. CDR3 DNA sequence: TGTGCCATGCGAGGGTATCGCAATGAGCAGTTCTTC.

This clonotype was observed a handful of times. This sequence joins TRBV20-1 and TRBJ1-4, with D uncertain. Trimming pared 2 bases from V and 6 bases from J, leaving 13 bases between. The length of the CDR3 is 14 residues. Germline V gives CDR1 DFQATT, CDR2 SNEGSKA (reference sequence). CDR3 coding DNA: TGCAGTGCTAGAAATTTAAGGGCGGATGAAAAACTGTTTTTT. This translates into CSARNLRADEKLFF.

This clonotype was observed a handful of times. This rearrangement joins TRBV5-1 to TRBJ1-2, with 12 nucleotides matching TRBD1. From germline, CDR1 is SGHRS and CDR2 YFSETQ. Losses at the gene ends were 4 bases for V and 4 bases for J; bases not matched to a gene: 5. The CDR3 runs 15 residues. The CDR3 DNA reads as TGCGCCAGCAGCCTTGGGACAGGGGGCGTCTATGGCTACACCTTC. Its translation is CASSLGTGGVYGYTF.

This clonotype was recorded a few times. The V gene is TRBV12-5, the J gene TRBJ2-7; no clear D gene. This CDR3 region has 12 residues. V was clipped by 0 bases and J by 3 bases, with 3 bases between them. Germline lookup yields CDR1 LGHNT and CDR2 FRNRAP. The CDR3 DNA reads TGTGCTAGTGGTTTGGTAGACTACGAGCAGTACTTC. Protein: CASGLVDYEQYF.

This chain links TRBV12-5 with TRBJ2-3; TRBD2 agrees at 13 bases. CDR1 LGHNT and CDR2 FRNRAP come from the germline V gene. The CDR3 totals 17 residues. V trimming: 1 base; J trimming: 2 bases; junction bases outside the gene matches: 3. The CDR3 DNA reads TGTGCTAGTGGTTTGGGACTAGCGGGGGGTCTCACAGATACGCAGTATTTT. The encoded protein is CASGLGLAGGLTDTQYF.

This clonotype was counted between two and nine times. This chain uses TRBV7-2 with TRBJ2-1; D not certain. CDR1 is SGHTA and CDR2 is FQGNSA in the germline V gene. V shed 5 bases and J shed 3 bases, with 11 bases lying between them. CDR3 size: 14 residues. CDR3 protein: CASSTSTGYNEQFF. DNA for the CDR3: TGTGCCAGCAGCACGTCGACTGGCTACAATGAGCAGTTCTTC.

This clonotype was counted only a few times. The chain couples TRBV6-6 to TRBJ2-3, with TRBD2 identical over 8 bases. From germline, CDR1 is MNHNY and CDR2 SVGAGI (reference sequence). CDR3 length: 14 residues. The CDR3 sequence: CAVILAGVTDTQYF. CDR3 DNA sequence: TGTGCTGTAATCCTAGCGGGTGTCACAGATACGCAGTATTTT.

The V gene is TRBV7-2, the J gene TRBJ2-1; tentatively, D is TRBD1 or TRBD2 (5 bases each). In germline, CDR1 is SGHTA, CDR2 FQGNSA. This CDR3 contains 14 residues. The germline V and J ends were trimmed by 2 bases and 10 bases, with 15 bases remaining between them. CDR3 residues: CASSLRTGGGEQFF. The CDR3 DNA sequence: TGTGCCAGCAGCTTACGGACTGGGGGTGGGGAGCAGTTCTTC. The whole variable domain, filled in from reference TRBV7-2 and TRBJ2-1, reads GAGVSQSPSNKVTEKGKDVELRCDPISGHTALYWYRQSLGQGLEFLIYFQGNSAPDKSGLPSDRFSAERTGGSVSTLTIQRTQQEDSAVYLCASSLRTGGGEQFFGPGTRLTVL.

The chain couples TRBV12-3 or TRBV12-4 to TRBJ1-3; tentative D call: TRBD1 (6 bases). V dropped 1 base and J dropped 4 bases, with 11 bases sitting between them. CDR3 length: 15 amino acids. The CDR3 region is CASSLGPGAGNTIYF. CDR3 coding DNA: TGTGCCAGCAGTTTAGGGCCAGGGGCGGGAAACACCATATATTTT.

This clonotype was observed at least ten times. This chain connects TRBV7-2 to TRBJ1-2, with TRBD1 matching 7 bases. The germline gives CDR1 SGHTA, CDR2 FQGNSA. The CDR3 spans 15 residues. The V segment lost 5 bases and the J segment 4 bases; nucleotides outside the gene matches: 10. The CDR3 DNA reads TGTGCCAGCAGCCCGATGACAGGGCCCTTCTATGGCTACACCTTC. Its translation: CASSPMTGPFYGYTF. The variable domain in full, with the rest retrieved from reference TRBV7-2 and TRBJ1-2, is GAGVSQSPSNKVTEKGKDVELRCDPISGHTALYWYRQSLGQGLEFLIYFQGNSAPDKSGLPSDRFSAERTGGSVSTLTIQRTQQEDSAVYLCASSPMTGPFYGYTFGSGTRLTVV.

This clonotype occurred a few times. This chain joins TRBV6-5 and TRBJ2-1, with no clear D. Germline V gene data show CDR1 as MNHEY and CDR2 as SVGAGI. Trimming pared 1 base from V and 4 bases from J, leaving 5 bases between. This CDR3 is 13 amino acids long. Here the CDR3 DNA reads TGTGCCAGCAGTTACTTCGGATACAATGAGCAGTTCTTC. It is translated as CASSYFGYNEQFF.

CDR3: CASRMTGGEQYF. Here the CDR3 DNA reads TGCGCCAGCAGAATGACAGGGGGCGAGCAGTACTTC. J is TRBJ2-7 and V is TRBV5-1, with 9 bases identical to TRBD1. V shed 5 bases, J shed 6 bases, and the junction held 3 bases outside the gene matches. CDR3 length: 12 residues. Per the germline V gene, CDR1 is SGHRS and CDR2 is YFSETQ.

This clonotype was seen at least ten times. This chain uses TRBV12-3 or TRBV12-4 with TRBJ2-2; D remains unclear. The CDR3 length is 14 residues. V lost 8 bases to trimming and J lost 0 bases, with 10 bases between them. The CDR3 loop reads CASVALTNTGELFF. For the CDR3, the DNA is TGTGCCAGCGTTGCTCTTACGAACACCGGGGAGCTGTTTTTT.

DNA of the CDR3: TGTGCCAGCAGTTCAAGGGTCGGCCTTAATCAGCCCCAGCATTTT. Residues: CASSSRVGLNQPQHF. The chain links TRBV12-3 or TRBV12-4 to TRBJ1-5; D not resolved. The CDR3 covers 15 residues. Trimming left V 4 bases short and J 4 bases short, with 14 bases between.

Points on this clonotype: At one of its ends the junction is not consistent with the germline gene, which may arise from a read error. This chain connects TRBV5-1 to TRBJ1-1; a weak D match, TRBD1 (5 bases). This CDR3 has 13 residues. In germline, CDR1 is SGHRS, CDR2 YFSETQ. The CDR3 loop is CAGSLGVSGGAFF. The DNA of the CDR3 is TGCGCCGGCAGCTTGGGGGTCTCGGGGGGAGCTTTCTTT.

The rearrangement joins TRBV3-1 to TRBJ1-4, with D uncertain. Germline V gene lookup returns CDR1 LGHDT and CDR2 YNNKEL (reference sequence). The ends were cut back, 2 bases at V and 8 bases at J, with 15 bases in the middle. The CDR3 is 15 residues long. The CDR3 DNA sequence: TGTGCCAGCAGCCAAAGCGCGGGGTTTAAGGAAAAACTGTTTTTT. It yields the protein CASSQSAGFKEKLFF.

This clonotype was observed a few times. The rearrangement joins TRBV20-1 to TRBJ2-5; weak D call: TRBD2 (6 bases). With 6 bases removed from V and 5 bases from J, the gap between germline ends came to 16 bases. The CDR3 has 13 amino acids. Germline-derived CDR1 and CDR2 are DFQATT and SNEGSKA (reference sequence). CDR3 in amino acids: CSAPGLDRETQYF. In DNA, the CDR3 is TGCAGTGCACCGGGACTGGATCGGGAGACCCAGTACTTC.

This clonotype has more than one count but fewer than ten. The V gene is TRBV5-1, the J gene TRBJ2-3; TRBD2 matches at 11 bases. The length of the CDR3 is 16 residues. With V trimmed by 0 bases and J by 6 bases, 6 bases remained unmatched. Germline CDR1 SGHRS, CDR2 YFSETQ. CDR3: CASSLALTSGTDTQYF. Written as DNA, the CDR3 is TGCGCCAGCAGCTTGGCCCTGACTAGCGGGACGGATACGCAGTATTTT. Variable domain in full (rest from reference TRBV5-1 and TRBJ2-3): KAGVTQTPRYLIKTRGQQVTLSCSPISGHRSVSWYQQTPGQGLQFLFEYFSETQRNKGNFPGRFSGRQFSNSRSEMNVSTLELGDSALYLCASSLALTSGTDTQYFGPGTRLTVL.